Here is one TCR beta chain with its context. These data are taken from a study of T cell responses to AZD1222 COVID-19 vaccine. Profiling relied on immunoSEQ multiplex PCR, and the TCRdb table lists in-frame clones only, not all of them. This table has roughly 120,000 clones, roughly 90% appearing once. CDR3 size: 13 residues. The V and J ends lost 4 bases and 3 bases respectively, with 10 bases between them. Per germline, CDR1 MNHEY and CDR2 SVGAGI. This chain links TRBV6-5 with TRBJ2-7; either TRBD1 or TRBD2 may fit D (5 bases each). Sequenced material: peripheral blood, taken on day 0 of AZD1222 vaccination. The clonotype originates from an adult in good health. CDR3 sequence reads: CASSFRGGYEQYF. CDR3 bases: TGTGCCAGCAGTTTCCGTGGGGGCTACGAGCAGTACTTC.